The present T cell receptor (beta chain) was sequenced within a study of post-analysis software for immune sequencing data (dated by TCRdb to the mid-2010s). Turning to the overall study: Recorded disease courses included relapsing-remitting, secondary progressive and progressive-relapsing multiple sclerosis, with some patients lacking subtype annotation. Patient repertoires were compared against roughly 12 previously published healthy control repertoires from donors aged about 6 to 25 years. A subset of samples was prepared in parallel using single-end sample barcoding, then pooled and co-amplified after Illumina adapter ligation. Here is what the overall study found, with its caveats: A handful of TRBV segments, including TRBV5-6, TRBV5-1 and TRBV20-1, were significantly more frequent in patients than controls. The control group was slightly older than the multiple sclerosis patient group. Normalized Chao1 diversity was significantly lower in multiple sclerosis patients than controls, suggesting substantial peripheral T-cell clonal expansion. Strong co-clustering of samples prepared in the same batch was shown by direct clustering with F measure, prompting a batch-effect correction.

Library generation was performed with PCR. Data came from an Illumina HiSeq 2500. To reduce PCR and sequencing biases, unique molecular identifiers were built into the TCR beta cDNA libraries. Every 1 to 10 million input T cells yielded 500,000 or so cDNA molecules, meaning each molecule approximated one T cell. The patient libraries were prepared and sequenced with the same protocol used for the earlier healthy control dataset. Samples belonging to the same batch were prepared together, multiplexed and sequenced on a shared HiSeq lane. The authors processed their data as follows. Raw barcoded reads were processed with MIGEC, discarding single-read molecular identifier groups before consensus assembly and CDR3 extraction. Clonotype tables were post-analysed with VDJtools, and diversity was normalized by down-sampling all datasets to the smallest sample size. In repertoire overlap clustering, CDR3 amino acid sequences, but not nucleotide sequences, were matched to correct batch-related cross-sample contamination. TCRdb took the public reads, trimmed them with fastp at Q25, ran MiXCR for clone calling and kept in-frame beta chains. Rows with a matching CDR3 protein are joined into one entry that keeps the most common DNA and genes. TCRdb's processing, not the authors' own work, is the source of the V and J calls. The sample records about 800,000 distinct CDR3 sequences, about 27% of which are singletons. The ten top clones hold around 0.56% of the sample.

From its cysteine to its phenylalanine, the CDR3 spans 14 amino acids. The entry retains the CDR3 DNA only, 42 bases that are in frame from base 1. Trimming removed 5 bases from V and 0 bases from J, leaving 9 bases between the germline ends. CDR1 is given as ENHRY and CDR2 as SYGVKD, both from the germline V gene. For this clonotype: No antigen is known for it. No quality values exist for individual bases; no much larger clone is one base distant.

To demonstrate the VDJtools post-analysis software, the study profiled TCR beta repertoires from the peripheral blood of around 13 young patients with multiple sclerosis. Multiple sclerosis patients were children and adolescents aged roughly 6 to 17 years. Material: blood. This sequence uses TRBV10-3 and TRBJ2-3, with the D call tentatively TRBD1 or TRBD2, each fitting 5 bases. The source is a girl aged 5-17 years with multiple sclerosis. The sequenced DNA is TGTGCCATCAGTAAAGGGGACAGCACAGATACGCAGTATTTT. Its product reads: CAISKGDSTDTQYF.